The 2 T cell receptor beta chains below were found in one sample sequenced in a study of Graves' ophthalmopathy and Graves' hyperthyroidism. Amplification targeted the TCR beta CDR3 regions, with RNA transcripts as the source material. Second-round multiplex PCR followed a first-round RT-PCR using HTBI primers. Each CDR3 protein is one row after TCRdb ran MiXCR on the multiplex PCR reads. This sample yields about 160,000 distinct CDR3 sequences, of which under 40% are seen a single time; 4.5% to 6% belongs to the top ten. Sequenced sample: peripheral blood. The receptors were sampled from a woman aged 35 to 49 with Graves' ophthalmopathy.

Of note for this clonotype: The junction does not match germline at one end; this may be a read error. The V gene is TRBV7-2, the J gene TRBJ2-7; 8 positions match TRBD2. Germline assignment: CDR1 SGHTA and CDR2 FQGNSA. CDR3 length equals 14 residues. The CDR3 bases are TGTGCCAGCAGCTTAGGTGGGCCCCTTAGCGGGATGGACTTC. The encoded protein is CASSLGGPLSGMDF.

The CDR3 loop is CASRADPNYGYTF. The CDR3 DNA sequence: TGTGCCAGCAGGGCAGATCCTAACTATGGCTACACCTTC. The chain combines TRBV28 with TRBJ1-2; no clear D gene. The germline V and J ends were trimmed by 6 bases and 0 bases, with 8 bases remaining between them. Germline-derived CDR1 and CDR2 are MDHEN and SYDVKM. This CDR3 has 13 amino acids.